This T cell receptor (beta chain) was identified during a study of identical twins. Overall study results and limits: The abundant beta clonotypes from cord blood had fewer insertions, and memory repertoires had none of this.

Only healthy Caucasians were enrolled as donors. Germline loops: CDR1 KGHSH, CDR2 LQKENI. CDR3 size: 14 residues. V was pared by 4 bases and J by 3 bases, with 6 bases of the junction left unmatched. Turning to this clonotype: Its target is not known.

A universal primer site arose from template switching, and cDNA bore unique molecular identifiers. TCRdb re-called the 5' RACE reads with MiXCR, one entry per CDR3 protein. The sample yields roughly 1.6 million distinct CDR3 sequences, more than 30% seen once. Sequenced input: cord blood. The origin of this receptor is a newborn girl in good health. The chain couples TRBV18 to TRBJ2-7, with TRBD1 matching 7 bases. CDR3 bases: TGTGCCAGCTCACTTCAGGGGGAAAACTACGAGCAGTACTTC. Translating gives CASSLQGENYEQYF.